This is a list of T cell receptor beta chains from one sample in a study of blood T cells in healthy people across ages. A single record per CDR3 protein comes from TCRdb applying MiXCR to the 5' RACE reads. The sample contains about 1 million distinct CDR3 sequences, less than 25% of which appear only once. The sample also formed part of further work on T cells of mothers and their children.

The sample consisted of blood. The source is a girl aged 2 to 10 in good health. CDR3s include the opening cysteine and the closing phenylalanine or tryptophan. The order of the fields is CDR3 DNA, CDR3 protein, clone size, J gene, V gene, D gene. D genes are given only for firm matches. Rows give clone size only sometimes, using once, few, many, or a class for an expanded clone.

cdr3_nt: TGCGCCAGCAGCTTACAGGTAGGGTCCTACGAGCAGTACTTC
cdr3_aa: CASSLQVGSYEQYF
clone_size: -
j_call: TRBJ2-7
v_call: TRBV5-1
d_call: -

cdr3_nt: TGTGCCAGCTTACCTTCCGCCCAGGGCTACACCTTC
cdr3_aa: CASLPSAQGYTF
clone_size: few
j_call: TRBJ1-2
v_call: TRBV6-1
d_call: -

cdr3_nt: TGTGCCAGCAGCCCCGTTCGGGAGGGTCCCGAGACCCAGTACTTC
cdr3_aa: CASSPVREGPETQYF
clone_size: few
j_call: TRBJ2-5
v_call: TRBV3-1
d_call: TRBD2

cdr3_nt: TGTGCCAGCAGCTCCGTCATACTAGCGGGAGTCAGGTCCTACAATGAGCAGTTCTTC
cdr3_aa: CASSSVILAGVRSYNEQFF
clone_size: few
j_call: TRBJ2-1
v_call: TRBV11-2
d_call: TRBD2

cdr3_nt: TGTGCCAGCAACCCCAGGGACAGGGGGGATGAAAAACTGTTTTTT
cdr3_aa: CASNPRDRGDEKLFF
clone_size: -
j_call: TRBJ1-4
v_call: TRBV4-2
d_call: TRBD1

cdr3_nt: TGTGCCAGCAGCCTATCCTATCCGGGACAGGGTGCGGAGACCCAGTACTTC
cdr3_aa: CASSLSYPGQGAETQYF
clone_size: -
j_call: TRBJ2-5
v_call: TRBV7-3
d_call: TRBD1

cdr3_nt: TGTGCCACTTGGACAGGGGTTGGCTACACCTTC
cdr3_aa: CATWTGVGYTF
clone_size: few
j_call: TRBJ1-2
v_call: TRBV2
d_call: TRBD1

cdr3_nt: TGTGCCAGCAGTTTTCGGGTTGGGGATCAGCCCCAGCATTTT
cdr3_aa: CASSFRVGDQPQHF
clone_size: few
j_call: TRBJ1-5
v_call: TRBV28
d_call: -

cdr3_nt: TGCAGTGCTCTGAACAGGGCTTCCTACAATGAGCAGTTCTTC
cdr3_aa: CSALNRASYNEQFF
clone_size: -
j_call: TRBJ2-1
v_call: TRBV20-1
d_call: -

cdr3_nt: TGTGCCACCAGCAGAGTTTCGGGTTCCACAGATACGCAGTATTTT
cdr3_aa: CATSRVSGSTDTQYF
clone_size: -
j_call: TRBJ2-3
v_call: TRBV15
d_call: -

cdr3_nt: TGTGCCAGCGCCGGGGACGAGAACTATGGCTACACCTTC
cdr3_aa: CASAGDENYGYTF
clone_size: -
j_call: TRBJ1-2
v_call: TRBV12-3/TRBV12-4
d_call: -